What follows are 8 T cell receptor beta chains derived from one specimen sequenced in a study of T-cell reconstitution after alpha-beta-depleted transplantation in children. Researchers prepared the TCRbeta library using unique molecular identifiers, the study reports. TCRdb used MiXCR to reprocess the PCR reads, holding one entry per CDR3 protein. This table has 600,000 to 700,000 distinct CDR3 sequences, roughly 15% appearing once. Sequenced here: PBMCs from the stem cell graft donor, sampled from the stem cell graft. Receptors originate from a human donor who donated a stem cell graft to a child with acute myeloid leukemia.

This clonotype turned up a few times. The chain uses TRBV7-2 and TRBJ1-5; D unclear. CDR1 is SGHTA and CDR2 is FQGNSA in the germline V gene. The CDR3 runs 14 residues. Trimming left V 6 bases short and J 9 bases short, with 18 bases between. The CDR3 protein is CASRPTATFGPQHF. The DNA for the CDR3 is TGTGCCAGCAGGCCGACTGCCACCTTCGGGCCCCAGCATTTT.

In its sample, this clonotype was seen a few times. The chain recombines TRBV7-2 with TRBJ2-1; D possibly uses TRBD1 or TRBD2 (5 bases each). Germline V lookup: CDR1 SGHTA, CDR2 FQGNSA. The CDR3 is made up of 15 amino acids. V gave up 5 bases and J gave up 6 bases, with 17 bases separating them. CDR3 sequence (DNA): TGTGCCAGCAGCCCCTCGGGGCCGGGATCCAATGAGCAGTTCTTC. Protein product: CASSPSGPGSNEQFF.

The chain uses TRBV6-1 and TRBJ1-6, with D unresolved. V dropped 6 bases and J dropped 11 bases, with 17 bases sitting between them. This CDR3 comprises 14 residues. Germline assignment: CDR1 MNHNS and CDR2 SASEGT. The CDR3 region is CASSPWVREAPLHF. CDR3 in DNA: TGTGCCAGCAGCCCGTGGGTGAGAGAAGCACCCCTCCACTTT.

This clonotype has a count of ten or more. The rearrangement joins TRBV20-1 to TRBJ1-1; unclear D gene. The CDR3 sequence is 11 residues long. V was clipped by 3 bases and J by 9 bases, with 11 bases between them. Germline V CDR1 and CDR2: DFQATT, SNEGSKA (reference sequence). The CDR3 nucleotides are TGCAGTGCTAGGATTGGCCCCCAAGCTTTCTTT. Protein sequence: CSARIGPQAFF.

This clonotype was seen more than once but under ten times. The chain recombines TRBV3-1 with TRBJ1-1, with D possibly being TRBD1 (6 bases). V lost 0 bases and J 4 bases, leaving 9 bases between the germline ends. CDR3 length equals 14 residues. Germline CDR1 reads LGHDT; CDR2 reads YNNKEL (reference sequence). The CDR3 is CASSQDSGVTEAFF. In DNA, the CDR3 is TGTGCCAGCAGCCAAGATTCAGGGGTCACTGAAGCTTTCTTT.

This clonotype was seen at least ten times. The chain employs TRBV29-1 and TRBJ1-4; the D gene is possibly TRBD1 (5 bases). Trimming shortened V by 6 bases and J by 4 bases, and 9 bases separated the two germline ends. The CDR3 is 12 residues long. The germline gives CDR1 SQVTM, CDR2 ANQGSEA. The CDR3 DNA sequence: TGCAGCGTCGAACAGGATAATGAAAAACTGTTTTTT. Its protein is CSVEQDNEKLFF.

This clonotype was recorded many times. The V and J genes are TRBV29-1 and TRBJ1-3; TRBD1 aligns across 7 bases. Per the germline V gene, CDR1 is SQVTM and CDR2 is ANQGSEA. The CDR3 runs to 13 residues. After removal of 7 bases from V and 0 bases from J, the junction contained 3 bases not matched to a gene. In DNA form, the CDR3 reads TGCAGCGCTGGGACAGTCTCTGGAAACACCATATATTTT. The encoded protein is CSAGTVSGNTIYF.

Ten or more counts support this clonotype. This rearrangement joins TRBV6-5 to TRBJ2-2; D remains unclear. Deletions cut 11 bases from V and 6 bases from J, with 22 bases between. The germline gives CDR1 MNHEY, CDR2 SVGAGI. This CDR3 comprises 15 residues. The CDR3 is CASTDPLPVAGELFF. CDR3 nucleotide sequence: TGTGCCTCCACGGATCCTCTCCCTGTGGCCGGGGAGCTGTTTTTT.